These 32 T cell receptor beta chains were all obtained from the same sample, sequenced in a study of OX40 agonist ivuxolimab in advanced cancers. Clones were read by immunoSEQ multiplex PCR, and TCRdb kept only the in-frame ones, dropping some. The data hold about 73,000 clones, with 75% to 90% observed a single time. The starting material was CD4+ or CD8+ T cells sorted from blood, obtained in a trial of the OX40 agonist ivuxolimab. Receptor source: an adult with an advanced solid tumor such as melanoma, head and neck, liver or kidney cancer.

This sequence joins TRBV25-1 and TRBJ1-2; 7 positions match TRBD1. V trimming: 3 bases; J trimming: 4 bases; junction bases outside the gene matches: 8. Germline V gene data show CDR1 as MGHDK and CDR2 as SYGVNS. The CDR3 is 15 residues long. This CDR3 is CASSDPRQGAYGYTF. CDR3 in DNA: TGTGCCAGCAGTGACCCCCGACAGGGAGCCTATGGCTACACCTTC.

The chain combines TRBV6-5 with TRBJ1-4, with D perhaps matching TRBD1 (6 bases). In germline, CDR1 is MNHEY, CDR2 SVGAGI. V shed 0 bases and J shed 6 bases, with 11 bases lying between them. The CDR3 totals 15 residues. The CDR3 nucleotides read TGTGCCAGCAGTTACTCTAGGGACACTTATGAAAAACTGTTTTTT. Protein: CASSYSRDTYEKLFF.

The chain carries TRBV10-2 and TRBJ2-7; TRBD1 matches 11 bases. V trimming: 7 bases; J trimming: 5 bases; junction bases outside the gene matches: 10. The germline V gene has CDR1 WSHSY and CDR2 SAAADI. This CDR3 region has 15 residues. The CDR3 reads CASMGRDRGGDEQYF. In DNA, the CDR3 is TGCGCCAGCATGGGACGGGACAGGGGGGGCGACGAGCAGTACTTC.

The J gene is TRBJ1-1, the V gene TRBV2, with unresolved D. Germline CDR1 is SNHLY and CDR2 is FYNNEI. The CDR3 loop spans 14 amino acids. V was trimmed by 2 bases and J by 2 bases, leaving 9 bases between them. The CDR3 region is CASSEYEGNTEAFF. The CDR3 DNA reads TGTGCCAGCAGTGAATATGAGGGAAACACTGAAGCTTTCTTT.

This clone was detected only once. V gene TRBV5-6 combines with J gene TRBJ1-6; TRBD1 might be the D (5 bases). Germline V gives CDR1 SGHDT, CDR2 YYEEEE. This CDR3 spans 16 amino acids. V shed 4 bases and J shed 7 bases, with 18 bases lying between them. The CDR3 nucleotides read TGTGCCAGCAGCCCGTCCGGGGAGGGGTGGAATTCACCCCTCCACTTT. Translated, it gives CASSPSGEGWNSPLHF.

This sequence joins TRBV5-1 and TRBJ2-7, with D uncertain. The CDR3 runs 15 residues. V shed 0 bases and J shed 3 bases, with 13 bases lying between them. Germline V gene sequence: CDR1 SGHRS, CDR2 YFSETQ. CDR3 nucleotide sequence: TGCGCCAGCAGCTTGGAAAGAGTCGGAAGCTACGAGCAGTACTTC. Amino acids: CASSLERVGSYEQYF.

V gene TRBV5-4 combines with J gene TRBJ1-1, with D tentatively TRBD1 (5 bases). Germline-derived CDR1 and CDR2 are SGHNT and YYREEE (reference sequence). V lost 3 bases, J lost 4 bases, and 10 bases lay in between. The CDR3 length is 13 residues. CDR3 residues: CASSSAGTTEAFF. For the CDR3, the DNA is TGTGCCAGCAGCTCGGCAGGGACCACTGAAGCTTTCTTT.

The rearrangement links TRBV28 to TRBJ2-1; 10 bases align to TRBD2. From germline, CDR1 is MDHEN and CDR2 SYDVKM. This CDR3 contains 15 residues. With V trimmed by 7 bases and J by 2 bases, 5 bases remained unmatched. CDR3 sequence (DNA): TGTGCCAGCACAGCCAGCGGGAGGGCCTACAATGAGCAGTTCTTC. It specifies CASTASGRAYNEQFF.

The rearrangement links TRBV28 to TRBJ2-1, with 12 bases that match TRBD2. From germline, CDR1 is MDHEN and CDR2 SYDVKM. This CDR3 is 19 amino acids long. V shed 6 bases, J shed 0 bases, and the junction held 12 bases outside the gene matches. This CDR3 reads CASRPLAGGRVGSYNEQFF. In DNA form, the CDR3 reads TGTGCCAGCAGACCCCTAGCGGGAGGGCGTGTAGGCTCCTACAATGAGCAGTTCTTC.

The chain has TRBV27 and TRBJ2-5; TRBD2 matches at 7 bases. The germline CDR1 and CDR2 sequences are MNHEY and SMNVEV (reference sequence). The CDR3 contains 16 residues. V lost 3 bases and J lost 4; bases outside the gene matches: 11. For the CDR3, the DNA is TGTGCCAGCAGTTTCTTGGCGGGAGACGGGGTAGAGACCCAGTACTTC. Amino acid sequence: CASSFLAGDGVETQYF.

J is TRBJ1-1 and V is TRBV6-6; no definite D call. The CDR3 extends over 15 amino acids. V was clipped by 0 bases and J by 5 bases, with 13 bases between them. Germline V gives CDR1 MNHNY, CDR2 SVGAGI (reference sequence). The CDR3 bases are TGTGCCAGCAGTTACTCCCCCTCAGCGGGGACTGAAGCTTTCTTT. Translated, it gives CASSYSPSAGTEAFF.

This chain uses TRBV28 with TRBJ2-7; 7 bases line up with TRBD1. J gave up 2 bases and V 5 bases, and 9 bases lay outside the gene matches. Germline V gene data show CDR1 as MDHEN and CDR2 as SYDVKM. The CDR3 has 15 amino acids. CDR3 DNA: TGTGCCAGCAGTCCCACGGGGACAGCTACCTACGAGCAGTACTTC. It yields the protein CASSPTGTATYEQYF.

V is TRBV29-1 and J is TRBJ2-7; tentatively, D is TRBD2 (5 bases). V was trimmed by 7 bases and J by 6 bases, leaving 10 bases between them. The CDR3 has 10 residues. Per the germline V gene, CDR1 is SQVTM and CDR2 is ANQGSEA. CDR3 region: CSAARAEQYF. CDR3 coding DNA: TGCAGCGCAGCGCGGGCCGAGCAGTACTTC.

This rearrangement joins TRBV11-2 to TRBJ2-1, with a possible D match to TRBD1 (5 bases). The CDR3 sequence is 16 residues long. CDR1 is SGHAT, CDR2 FQNNGV, per germline. V was pared by 0 bases and J by 5 bases, with 14 bases between. The CDR3, as DNA: TGTGCCAGCAGCTTAGAAGGGGTAGTCAACCACAATGAGCAGTTCTTC. This sequence encodes CASSLEGVVNHNEQFF.

The chain couples TRBV28 to TRBJ2-6; D is ambiguous. This CDR3 is 13 amino acids long. The V and J ends lost 5 bases and 1 base respectively, with 3 bases between them. Germline-derived CDR1 and CDR2 are MDHEN and SYDVKM. CDR3 in amino acids: CASSASGANVLTF. CDR3 bases: TGTGCCAGCAGTGCGTCTGGGGCCAACGTCCTGACTTTC. The variable domain in full, completed from reference TRBV28 and TRBJ2-6, reads DVKVTQSSRYLVKRTGEKVFLECVQDMDHENMFWYRQDPGLGLRLIYFSYDVKMKEKGDIPEGYSVSREKKERFSLILESASTNQTSMYLCASSASGANVLTFGAGSRLTVL.

This chain joins TRBV29-1 and TRBJ1-1; 7 positions agree with TRBD1. After removal of 7 bases from V and 1 base from J, the junction contained 6 bases not matched to a gene. This CDR3 has 13 amino acids. Germline V gives CDR1 SQVTM, CDR2 ANQGSEA. The CDR3 is CSERDSWNTEAFF. CDR3 bases: TGCAGCGAGCGGGACAGCTGGAACACTGAAGCTTTCTTT. The full variable domain, rest sourced from reference TRBV29-1 and TRBJ1-1, is SAVISQKPSRDICQRGTSLTIQCQVDSQVTMMFWYRQQPGQSLTLIATANQGSEATYESGFVIDKFPISRPNLTFSTLTVSNMSPEDSSIYLCSERDSWNTEAFFGQGTRLTVV.

The CDR3 nucleotides are TGTGCCAGTAGTATAGGAGTGGCTGAAGCTTTCTTT. It is translated as CASSIGVAEAFF. The V gene is TRBV19, the J gene TRBJ1-1; D is unclear. The CDR3 length is 12 residues. V gave up 1 base and J gave up 6 bases, with 6 bases separating them. Germline V gene sequence: CDR1 LNHDA, CDR2 SQIVND (reference sequence).

The chain links TRBV5-1 to TRBJ1-2; unclear D gene. V gave up 0 bases and J gave up 4 bases, with 10 bases separating them. Germline CDR1 and CDR2: SGHRS and YFSETQ. The CDR3 loop spans 14 amino acids. The CDR3 loop reads CASSLDGSAYGYTF. The CDR3 DNA is TGCGCCAGCAGCTTGGACGGCAGCGCCTATGGCTACACCTTC.

The chain recombines TRBV25-1 with TRBJ2-3; the D gene is possibly TRBD2 (5 bases). Germline V lookup: CDR1 MGHDK, CDR2 SYGVNS. The ends were cut back, 6 bases at V and 2 bases at J, with 12 bases in the middle. This CDR3 contains 14 residues. CDR3 coding DNA: TGTGCCAGCAGCTTAGCGATGCCCACAGATACGCAGTATTTT. Its translation is CASSLAMPTDTQYF.

The chain joins TRBV5-5 to TRBJ1-1; 8 nucleotides align to TRBD1. CDR3 length: 15 residues. CDR1 and CDR2 from the germline V gene are SGHKS and YYEKEE (reference sequence). V lost 4 bases and J lost 3; bases outside the gene matches: 8. In DNA, the CDR3 is TGTGCCAGCAGCCTGACAGGGGTGGGTTACACTGAAGCTTTCTTT. Amino acid sequence: CASSLTGVGYTEAFF.

This clone was observed a single time. The chain uses TRBV10-2 and TRBJ1-2; no clear D. CDR3 size: 15 residues. Trimming removed 0 bases at V and 7 bases at J, with 15 bases between. The germline V gene encodes CDR1 WSHSY and CDR2 SAAADI. CDR3 sequence (DNA): TGCGCCAGCAGTGAGTCGAGGAGAAGCCCTACTGGCTACACCTTC. It specifies CASSESRRSPTGYTF.

This chain uses TRBV28 with TRBJ2-1; TRBD2 matches 7 bases. Germline V CDR1 and CDR2: MDHEN, SYDVKM. This CDR3 is built from 15 residues. Losses at the gene ends were 0 bases for V and 5 bases for J; bases not matched to a gene: 4. This chain's CDR3 is CASSLWGGVNNEQFF. CDR3 DNA sequence: TGTGCCAGCAGTTTATGGGGGGGGGTAAACAATGAGCAGTTCTTC.

The gene calls are TRBV5-1 and TRBJ2-3; weak D call: TRBD2 (6 bases). V gave up 3 bases and J gave up 1 base, with 12 bases separating them. Germline V gives CDR1 SGHRS, CDR2 YFSETQ. This CDR3 is built from 15 residues. CDR3 amino acids: CASSWGLPGTDTQYF. The DNA of the CDR3 is TGCGCCAGCAGCTGGGGACTCCCTGGCACAGATACGCAGTATTTT.

This sequence joins TRBV19 and TRBJ1-3, with D uncertain. The germline V gene has CDR1 LNHDA and CDR2 SQIVND (reference sequence). The CDR3 covers 16 residues. V gave up 3 bases and J gave up 11 bases, with 23 bases separating them. CDR3 in DNA: TGTGCCAGTAGTATTGGGTTATTCGTTGCCGGGATCGCCATATATTTT. Protein sequence: CASSIGLFVAGIAIYF. The entire variable domain, with the rest obtained from reference TRBV19 and TRBJ1-3, is as follows: DGGITQSPKYLFRKEGQNVTLSCEQNLNHDAMYWYRQDPGQGLRLIYYSQIVNDFQKGDIAEGYSVSREKKESFPLTVTSAQKNPTAFYLCASSIGLFVAGIAIYFGEGSWLTVV.

This clone was found a few times. This sequence joins TRBV7-8 and TRBJ2-7; D is ambiguous. Germline CDR1 reads SGHVS; CDR2 reads FQNEAQ. CDR3 length: 14 residues. V was cut by 0 bases and J by 2 bases, with 8 bases left in between. This chain's CDR3 is CASSLARGAYEQYF. CDR3 nucleotides: TGTGCCAGCAGCTTAGCACGCGGAGCCTACGAGCAGTACTTC.

This sequence joins TRBV18 and TRBJ2-3; 8 bases are a match to TRBD1. With V trimmed by 2 bases and J by 2 bases, 9 bases remained unmatched. The germline gives CDR1 KGHSH, CDR2 LQKENI. CDR3 size: 17 residues. The CDR3 region is CASSPFPDRVDTDTQYF. For the CDR3, the DNA is TGTGCCAGCTCACCATTCCCGGACAGGGTTGACACAGATACGCAGTATTTT.

This clone has only a few counts. The V call is TRBV2, the J call TRBJ1-1, with D hard to call. V was pared by 5 bases and J by 4 bases, with 11 bases between. The length of the CDR3 is 13 residues. From germline, CDR1 is SNHLY and CDR2 FYNNEI. CDR3 sequence: CASSTRSGTEAFF. CDR3 nucleotide sequence: TGTGCCAGCAGTACGCGGTCGGGCACTGAAGCTTTCTTT.

This clone was observed a single time. The CDR3 spells CASSEGVGVTEAFF. The DNA of the CDR3 is TGCGCCAGCAGTGAGGGGGTAGGGGTCACTGAAGCTTTCTTT. The V call is TRBV10-2, the J call TRBJ1-1; D possibly corresponds to TRBD1 (5 bases). With 2 bases removed from V and 4 bases from J, the gap between germline ends came to 11 bases. CDR3 length equals 14 residues. CDR1 is WSHSY, CDR2 SAAADI, per germline.

This rearrangement joins TRBV19 to TRBJ2-1; perhaps TRBD2 as D (5 bases). The V end was cut by 1 base, the J end by 6 bases, with 13 bases between. The germline V gene has CDR1 LNHDA and CDR2 SQIVND (reference sequence). The CDR3 is made up of 15 amino acids. As DNA, the CDR3 is TGTGCCAGTAGTATAGCACCGGGATTAACCAATGAGCAGTTCTTC. Protein sequence: CASSIAPGLTNEQFF.

V gene TRBV5-4 combines with J gene TRBJ2-1, with TRBD1 matching 7 bases. The CDR3 consists of 14 residues. CDR1 and CDR2 (germline): SGHNT, YYREEE (reference sequence). With 2 bases clipped from V and 4 bases from J, the junction kept 3 bases outside the gene matches. For the CDR3, the DNA is TGTGCCAGCAGCTTTTTGGGACAGTACAATGAGCAGTTCTTC. Protein product: CASSFLGQYNEQFF.

The chain couples TRBV12-5 to TRBJ1-5; TRBD1 agrees at 9 bases. From germline, CDR1 is LGHNT and CDR2 FRNRAP. The CDR3 sequence is 16 residues long. V lost 1 base and J lost 5; bases outside the gene matches: 6. This CDR3 is CASGLGDRVRYQPQHF. In DNA form, the CDR3 reads TGTGCTAGTGGTTTGGGGGACAGGGTGAGGTATCAGCCCCAGCATTTT.

The chain recombines TRBV11-2 with TRBJ2-1; a weak D match, TRBD2 (5 bases). This CDR3 region has 15 residues. V was pared by 1 base and J by 2 bases, with 9 bases between. Germline assignment: CDR1 SGHAT and CDR2 FQNNGV. The CDR3 coding sequence is TGTGCCAGCAGCTTAGCCACCGGGGCCTACAATGAGCAGTTCTTC. This sequence encodes CASSLATGAYNEQFF. Supplemented by reference TRBV11-2 and TRBJ2-1, the full variable domain reads EAGVAQSPRYKIIEKRQSVAFWCNPISGHATLYWYQQILGQGPKLLIQFQNNGVVDDSQLPKDRFSAERLKGVDSTLKIQPAKLEDSAVYLCASSLATGAYNEQFFGPGTRLTVL.